Below, 16 T cell receptor beta chains from the same sample are listed, as sequenced in a study of response to subunit inactivated influenza vaccine. MiXCR, run by TCRdb on the RT-PCR reads, gives a single entry per CDR3 protein. The sample contains 500,000 to 600,000 distinct CDR3 sequences, approximately 16% of which appear only once. The material sequenced was CD4+ T cells sorted from PBMCs, taken around 2 years after vaccination. The receptors were sampled from a man aged 45 to 70 who received an inactivated influenza vaccine.

In this sample, this clonotype turned up a few times. V gene TRBV12-2 combines with J gene TRBJ1-1. TRBV12-2 is a pseudogene locus. The CDR3 contains 15 residues. CDR3 residues: CASRLEVAGRSEAFF. As DNA, the CDR3 is TGTGCAAGTCGCTTAGAAGTGGCAGGAAGGTCTGAAGCTTTCTTT.

This clonotype turned up a few times. The CDR3 coding sequence is TGCAGTGCTAATTCAAAGACAGGGTTGAACACCGGGGAGCTGTTTTTT. Its translation: CSANSKTGLNTGELFF. The V call is TRBV20-1, the J call TRBJ2-2; 7 nucleotides match TRBD1. The CDR3 runs to 16 residues. Germline CDR1 is DFQATT and CDR2 is SNEGSKA (reference sequence). The ends lost 4 bases at V and 1 base at J; junction bases unmatched: 9.

This clonotype has more than one count but fewer than ten. The chain couples TRBV12-3 or TRBV12-4 to TRBJ2-2; D unresolved. This CDR3 comprises 12 residues. The germline V and J ends were trimmed by 5 bases and 6 bases, with 7 bases remaining between them. CDR3 sequence (DNA): TGTGCCAGCAGTACAGTACCCGGGGAGCTGTTTTTT. Its translation: CASSTVPGELFF.

This clonotype was recorded once. This chain links TRBV28 with TRBJ2-7, with 9 bases matching TRBD1. The CDR3 runs 13 residues. Germline V gives CDR1 MDHEN, CDR2 SYDVKM. Losses at the gene ends were 2 bases for V and 13 bases for J; bases not matched to a gene: 9. This CDR3 is CASSLIRGTGTYF. The CDR3 DNA is TGTGCCAGCAGTTTAATAAGGGGGACAGGGACCTACTTC.

This clonotype was observed a handful of times. The chain has TRBV20-1 and TRBJ2-1; the D gene is possibly TRBD2 (6 bases). The V end was cut by 3 bases, the J end by 10 bases, with 16 bases between. This CDR3 contains 13 residues. The germline gives CDR1 DFQATT, CDR2 SNEGSKA (reference sequence). CDR3 sequence (DNA): TGCAGTGCTAGGGGACTTGCAGATCGGGAGCAGTTCTTC. Its protein is CSARGLADREQFF.

This clonotype was seen only a few times. The genes are TRBV11-2 and TRBJ2-7; 9 positions agree with TRBD1. V shed 1 base, J shed 3 bases, and the junction held 4 bases outside the gene matches. Germline V lookup: CDR1 SGHAT, CDR2 FQNNGV. The CDR3 contains 15 residues. CDR3 bases: TGTGCCAGCAGCTTAGGACAGGGGGTACGCTACGAGCAGTACTTC. Amino acid sequence: CASSLGQGVRYEQYF.

This clonotype was seen a handful of times. The CDR3 region is CSARDHGDPYEQYF. CDR3 nucleotides: TGCAGTGCTAGAGATCACGGGGATCCCTACGAGCAGTACTTC. The chain uses TRBV20-1 and TRBJ2-7; tentative D call: TRBD2 (5 bases). The germline V gene has CDR1 DFQATT and CDR2 SNEGSKA (reference sequence). The CDR3 consists of 14 residues. V was trimmed by 0 bases and J by 2 bases, leaving 11 bases between them.

The chain recombines TRBV7-8 with TRBJ2-1, with 7 positions matching TRBD2. From germline, CDR1 is SGHVS and CDR2 FQNEAQ. CDR3 size: 11 residues. The trim removed 5 bases at V and 12 bases at J, leaving 4 bases unmatched. CDR3 DNA: TGTGCCAGCAGCCCTGGACTAGGGCAGTTCTTC. As protein: CASSPGLGQFF.

Worth noting for this clonotype: A read error is possible here, since a much larger clone lies one base away. The J gene is TRBJ2-1, the V gene TRBV20-1; 9 bases fit TRBD2. Germline lookup yields CDR1 DFQATT and CDR2 SNEGSKA (reference sequence). The CDR3 is 17 amino acids. This CDR3 is CCARASGITYSVSEQFF. For the CDR3, the DNA is TGCTGTGCTAGGGCTAGCGGGATCACCTACAGCGTGAGTGAGCAGTTCTTC.

The chain couples TRBV2 to TRBJ1-3; possible D gene TRBD1, 6 bases. The CDR3 consists of 16 residues. V was trimmed by 3 bases and J by 0 bases, leaving 12 bases between them. Germline V CDR1 and CDR2: SNHLY, FYNNEI. Here the CDR3 reads CASSELAGASGNTIYF. CDR3 in DNA: TGTGCCAGCAGTGAGTTGGCAGGGGCCTCTGGAAACACCATATATTTT.

J is TRBJ2-1 and V is TRBV25-1, with TRBD1 identical over 9 bases. Germline lookup yields CDR1 MGHDK and CDR2 SYGVNS. V lost 1 base to trimming and J lost 2 bases; unmatched junction nucleotides: 6. The CDR3 length is 17 residues. The CDR3 DNA sequence: TGTGCCAGCAGTGAATTAGGACAGGGGTCCCCCTACAATGAGCAGTTCTTC. This translates into CASSELGQGSPYNEQFF.

This clonotype is a singleton in its sample. This chain uses TRBV5-5 with TRBJ1-2, with TRBD1 matching 10 bases. In germline, CDR1 is SGHKS, CDR2 YYEKEE (reference sequence). There are 15 residues in the CDR3. The ends lost 4 bases at V and 4 bases at J; junction bases unmatched: 7. The CDR3 coding sequence is TGTGCCAGCAGCCCGGGACAGGGGATTGCCTATGGCTACACCTTC. Translation gives CASSPGQGIAYGYTF.

The table lists this clonotype with a few counts. The genes are TRBV6-2 or TRBV6-3 and TRBJ1-1; D ambiguous. Germline V lookup: CDR1 MNHEY, CDR2 SVGEGT. The CDR3 contains 11 residues. V was trimmed by 6 bases and J by 7 bases, leaving 9 bases between them. CDR3 loop: CASRADIEAFF. The CDR3 DNA is TGTGCCAGCAGGGCCGACATTGAAGCTTTCTTT.

This clonotype was detected only a few times. The chain recombines TRBV2 with TRBJ2-2; no clear D. This CDR3 has 13 residues. Germline V gives CDR1 SNHLY, CDR2 FYNNEI. Trimming removed 3 bases at V and 6 bases at J, with 8 bases between. The CDR3 DNA sequence: TGTGCCAGCAGTGACGGCCCGCCCGGGGAGCTGTTTTTT. It encodes CASSDGPPGELFF.

The chain couples TRBV5-1 to TRBJ2-3; D is possibly TRBD2 (5 bases). This CDR3 comprises 15 residues. V lost 5 bases and J lost 2, with 15 bases in between. The germline CDR1 and CDR2 sequences are SGHRS and YFSETQ. In DNA, the CDR3 is TGCGCCAGCAGTACTTTCCGGGGATACACAGATACGCAGTATTTT. This codes for CASSTFRGYTDTQYF.

CDR3 coding DNA: TGTGCCACAAAGAGCGGGAGGGACCACAATGAGCAGTTCTTC. The encoded protein is CATKSGRDHNEQFF. The chain is built from TRBV24-1 and TRBJ2-1; 10 positions agree with TRBD2. V shed 10 bases, J shed 5 bases, and the junction held 7 bases outside the gene matches. The CDR3 loop spans 14 amino acids. Germline V gene data show CDR1 as KGHDR and CDR2 as SFDVKD.